This T cell receptor beta chain was identified during a study of monozygotic twins with inflammatory bowel disease. Study-wide findings and caveats: The sharing of clonotypes with others was lower in IBD patients than in healthy twins, especially with disease activity. Repertoire similarity did not differ between concordant and discordant twins, perhaps due to limited power.

A word on this clonotype: The antigen remains undetermined.

Germline lookup yields CDR1 SGHTA and CDR2 FQGNSA. The CDR3 extends over 13 amino acids. One entry per CDR3 protein, without DNA, is what TCRdb gives after re-calling the 5' RACE reads. In all, the sample yields a few hundred thousand distinct CDR3 sequences. The material sequenced was blood. This receptor was obtained from a human donor with ulcerative colitis or Crohn's disease, or a healthy co-twin of an affected twin (not recorded which). The chain has TRBV7-2 and TRBJ1-6. Here the CDR3 reads CASSLQLNSPLHF.